Below are 7 T cell receptor beta chains sequenced from a single sample in a study of Graves' ophthalmopathy and Graves' hyperthyroidism. As the template, RNA transcripts were used to amplify TCR beta CDR3 regions. Second-round multiplex PCR followed a first-round RT-PCR using HTBI primers. TCRdb fed the multiplex PCR reads into MiXCR, producing one record per CDR3 protein. The sample shows under 20,000 distinct CDR3 sequences, roughly 46% of them seen only once. Specimen: peripheral blood. The receptors were sampled from a woman in her thirties or forties with stable Graves' hyperthyroidism.

This chain connects TRBV9 to TRBJ2-7; TRBD2 aligns across 12 bases. The germline CDR1 and CDR2 sequences are SGDLS and YYNGEE. V was clipped by 4 bases and J by 7 bases; unmatched bases: 9. CDR3 size: 15 residues. In nucleotides, the CDR3 is TGTGCCAGCAGCCCCCAGGGACTAGCGGGTACGGAGCAGTACTTC. Translated: CASSPQGLAGTEQYF.

This clonotype came up a few times. CDR3: CASRLYREGGHEQYF. CDR3 nucleotides: TGCGCCAGCAGACTTTACAGGGAAGGGGGGCACGAGCAGTACTTC. The chain links TRBV4-3 to TRBJ2-7, with D perhaps being TRBD1 or TRBD2 (6 bases each). V was shortened by 6 bases and J by 5 bases, with 20 bases between the two germline ends. Per germline, CDR1 LGHNA and CDR2 YSLEER. The CDR3 is 15 residues long.

The chain uses TRBV20-1 and TRBJ1-4; TRBD1 matches 7 bases. CDR1 DFQATT and CDR2 SNEGSKA come from the germline V gene (reference sequence). J gave up 5 bases and V 2 bases, and 5 bases lay outside the gene matches. The CDR3 covers 14 residues. CDR3 sequence reads: CSARNRGNNEKLFF. CDR3 nucleotides: TGCAGTGCTAGAAACAGGGGCAACAATGAAAAACTGTTTTTT.

The V and J genes are TRBV2 and TRBJ1-5, with D unclear. The CDR3 has 13 residues. Germline V gene lookup returns CDR1 SNHLY and CDR2 FYNNEI. Deletions cut 3 bases from V and 2 bases from J, with 5 bases between. The CDR3 loop reads CASSDYRNQPQHF. CDR3 nucleotides: TGTGCCAGCAGTGACTACCGCAATCAGCCCCAGCATTTT.

This clonotype was observed a handful of times. The rearrangement links TRBV28 to TRBJ2-7, with D possibly being TRBD2 (5 bases). This CDR3 is built from 14 residues. Trimming left V 6 bases short and J 4 bases short, with 16 bases between. Germline CDR1 MDHEN, CDR2 SYDVKM. CDR3 coding DNA: TGTGCCAGCAGCTCCAGCAACGGGATATACGAGCAGTACTTC. Its translation: CASSSSNGIYEQYF.

The chain combines TRBV4-1 with TRBJ1-2; no clear D gene. V lost 6 bases, J lost 6 bases, and 11 bases lay in between. This CDR3 spans 12 amino acids. Germline lookup yields CDR1 MGHRA and CDR2 YSYEKL. The CDR3 bases are TGCGCCAGCAGTCAGGACGGCAATGGCTACACCTTC. Encoded protein: CASSQDGNGYTF.

The chain joins TRBV6-1 to TRBJ1-2; D gene uncertain. This CDR3 has 16 residues. Germline CDR1 MNHNS, CDR2 SASEGT. V dropped 4 bases and J dropped 5 bases, with 20 bases sitting between them. Here the CDR3 DNA reads TGTGCCAGCAGTGTGTCATCCTTCAGGACTCAGTATGGCTACACCTTC. As protein: CASSVSSFRTQYGYTF.